The 11 T cell receptor beta chains below all came from one sample that was sequenced in a study of CD4 T cells in relation to SARS-CoV-2 and coronaviruses. Before the COVID-19 pandemic, during about 2011-2018, CD4+ T cells were taken from unexposed donors. Only in-frame clones appear in the TCRdb table, and some are missing; sequencing was by immunoSEQ multiplex PCR. The sample has around 65,000 clones; about 90% are singletons. Sequencing input: memory CD4+ T cells from PBMCs. The receptors stem from a human donor in good health.

V gene TRBV6-2 or TRBV6-3 combines with J gene TRBJ2-7, with unresolved D. In germline, CDR1 is MNHEY, CDR2 SVGEGT. V was trimmed by 5 bases and J by 0 bases, leaving 5 bases between them. CDR3 length: 12 amino acids. The CDR3 loop is CASSTYSYEQYF. CDR3 in DNA: TGTGCCAGCAGTACTTACTCCTACGAGCAGTACTTC.

This chain connects TRBV5-1 to TRBJ2-1, with a possible D match to TRBD1 (6 bases). The CDR3 runs 14 residues. Germline CDR1 reads SGHRS; CDR2 reads YFSETQ. Trimming cost V 1 base and J 8 bases, with 13 bases left between them. The CDR3 region has the DNA TGCGCCAGCAGCTTGCTACAGGGCGGAGATGAGCAGTTCTTC. Amino acids: CASSLLQGGDEQFF.

V and J are TRBV7-2 and TRBJ1-1; D unresolved. The CDR3 contains 13 residues. Looked up from germline, CDR1 is SGHTA and CDR2 is FQGNSA. Trimming shortened V by 5 bases and J by 0 bases, and 7 bases separated the two germline ends. CDR3 nucleotide sequence: TGTGCCAGCAGCGCAAGTGTGAACACTGAAGCTTTCTTT. Protein: CASSASVNTEAFF.

The chain uses TRBV2 and TRBJ2-5; TRBD1 matches 7 bases. Trimming at V came to 3 bases and at J to 1 base, leaving 5 bases not matched to a gene. The CDR3 is made up of 15 amino acids. Per germline, CDR1 SNHLY and CDR2 FYNNEI. The CDR3: CASSDLGTVQETQYF. CDR3 in DNA: TGTGCCAGCAGTGATTTGGGGACAGTCCAAGAGACCCAGTACTTC.

The chain is built from TRBV29-1 and TRBJ2-7; unclear D gene. From germline, CDR1 is SQVTM and CDR2 ANQGSEA. The V gene lost 5 bases and the J gene lost 4 bases, with 15 bases spanning the gap. This CDR3 region has 13 residues. CDR3 loop: CSVLGKGRYEQYF. The CDR3, as DNA: TGCAGCGTTTTGGGCAAGGGTCGGTACGAGCAGTACTTC.

Only a few counts were recorded for this clone. This sequence joins TRBV6-4 and TRBJ1-6; the D is unclear. V was clipped by 2 bases and J by 8 bases, with 10 bases between them. Germline-derived CDR1 and CDR2 are MRHNA and SNTAGT. This CDR3 spans 14 amino acids. The CDR3 loop reads CASSDDVEDSPLHF. The CDR3 DNA sequence: TGTGCCAGCAGTGACGACGTGGAGGATTCACCCCTCCACTTT.

V gene TRBV7-2 combines with J gene TRBJ2-2; the D is unclear. The CDR3 is made up of 13 amino acids. Looked up from germline, CDR1 is SGHTA and CDR2 is FQGNSA. Trimming pared 4 bases from V and 4 bases from J, leaving 7 bases between. CDR3 bases: TGTGCCAGCAGCTATGCCGTCACCGGGGAGCTGTTTTTT. The encoded protein is CASSYAVTGELFF.

This clone appeared a few times. This chain connects TRBV10-3 to TRBJ1-1; the match to TRBD1 covers 11 bases. This CDR3 spans 16 amino acids. V trimming: 6 bases; J trimming: 3 bases; junction bases outside the gene matches: 9. Per the germline V gene, CDR1 is ENHRY and CDR2 is SYGVKD. CDR3 nucleotides: TGTGCCATCAGCGCCGGGACAGGGGGAGGGGACACTGAAGCTTTCTTT. Translation gives CAISAGTGGGDTEAFF.

DNA of the CDR3: TGCGCCAGCAGCTTGGCCAGTATAAATTTAGACTCCTACGAGCAGTACTTC. Its protein is CASSLASINLDSYEQYF. The genes are TRBV5-1 and TRBJ2-7, with D uncertain. Germline values: CDR1 SGHRS, CDR2 YFSETQ. The CDR3 totals 17 residues. V gave up 0 bases and J gave up 0 bases, with 16 bases separating them.

This clone appeared a few times. The V and J genes are TRBV2 and TRBJ2-2; the D call may be TRBD1 or TRBD2 (7 bases each). Germline V gene sequence: CDR1 SNHLY, CDR2 FYNNEI. The CDR3 runs to 15 residues. Trimming left V 4 bases short and J 5 bases short, with 14 bases between. The CDR3 nucleotides are TGTGCCAGCAGTGGACAGGGCGGGGGTACCGGGGAGCTGTTTTTT. Protein: CASSGQGGGTGELFF.

This clone was detected only once. The rearrangement links TRBV6-5 to TRBJ2-7, with 7 nucleotides matching TRBD1. The trim removed 6 bases at V and 4 bases at J, leaving 6 bases unmatched. Germline V gene lookup returns CDR1 MNHEY and CDR2 SVGAGI. This CDR3 contains 13 residues. CDR3 residues: CASSGTDEYEQYF. The CDR3, as DNA: TGTGCCAGCAGCGGGACAGACGAATACGAGCAGTACTTC.